The subject of this entry is one T cell receptor (beta chain). Its binding antigen is unknown. Base qualities are missing; no much larger clone stands one base away. This sample is part of a study of Graves' ophthalmopathy and Graves' hyperthyroidism (dated by TCRdb to the late 2010s). For the wider study: Stable hyperthyroidism was defined as no progression to ophthalmopathy within 18 months of follow-up. TCR beta repertoire signatures were used to distinguish Graves' ophthalmopathy from Graves' hyperthyroidism and to predict progression to ophthalmopathy. In total, some 140 blood samples were TCR-sequenced: around 42 ophthalmopathy, 75 hyperthyroidism and some 17 hyperthyroidism-to-ophthalmopathy patients. To explore V-J signatures distinguishing ophthalmopathy from hyperthyroidism, a discovery set of 100 patients (roughly 45 ophthalmopathy, around 55 stable hyperthyroidism) was enrolled. The independent validation cohort included 18 to 20 hyperthyroidism patients plus 17 patients who later progressed from hyperthyroidism to ophthalmopathy. In about 6 hyperthyroidism patients, the T-cell repertoire of thyroid tissue was compared with the T-cell repertoire of blood. Following sample collection, hyperthyroidism patients were given methimazole at a starting dose of 30 mg daily, and ophthalmopathy patients were given high-dose intravenous methylprednisolone. General findings and caveats noted by the study authors: Among expanded thyroid clonotypes with frequency above 0.001, most also showed up in blood, which suggests that blood repertoires may reflect the thyroid immune response. In validation, the model predicted ophthalmopathy progression with 70.59% sensitivity and roughly 72% specificity; fewer than 15 predicted patients were CT-confirmed with GO in a median of around 6 months. No statistical method was used to predetermine the sample size, and group allocation was not hidden from the investigators. Ophthalmopathy was separated from stable hyperthyroidism by the 13-signature model with more than 85% sensitivity and roughly 82% specificity in cross-validation and with 80%/75% in the test set.

The CDR3 spans 13 residues, from the cysteine through the phenylalanine. Solely the CDR3 DNA is kept, with 39 bases framed from the first base. CDR1 and CDR2 are drawn from the germline V gene (reference sequence): DFQATT, SNEGSKA. The germline V and J ends show losses of 6 bases and 4 bases respectively, and no gene match explains 6 bases of the junction. For repertoire sequencing, TCR beta CDR3 regions were amplified from RNA transcripts. A first-round RT-PCR used HTBI primers with the Qiagen OneStep RT-PCR kit, followed by a second-round multiplex PCR, size selection and purification. Sequencing of the libraries was carried out on an Illumina HiSeq2000 in paired-end mode with 100 bp reads. From the authors' description of their analysis: SOAPnuke was used to process the reads, throwing out any read that had adapters, had uncalled bases, had a mean Phred below 15, or lacked an exact constant-primer or identifier match. COPE v1.2.5 was used to merge the high-quality paired reads. Clonotypes were defined as unique nucleotide sequences and were aligned to IMGT TRB V, D and J references using MiTCR v1.1. The analysis was limited to V-J combinations with a frequency above 0.0001, which together covered over 99% of the repertoires. For each V-J combination, a TCR clonal expansion and chaos score was defined as the ratio of F50 clonal expansion to chaos observed in the TCRdist matrix. Welch's t-statistics and random forest were used to reduce the features to approximately 13 V-J combinations, which were then used as input to a naive Bayes classifier. Thyroid-blood repertoire similarity was quantified with the Morisita-Horn index. Using fastp trimming at Q25 and MiXCR clonotype assembly, TCRdb reanalyzed the public sequencing data and kept in-frame beta chains. Rows are unified per CDR3 protein, each entry keeping the most common DNA and genes. The V and J calls and clone size are TCRdb's, not the authors'. The sample table holds a few hundred thousand distinct CDR3 sequences, of which under 40% were seen once. The ten most abundant clones make up about 4.6% of the sample.

Patients with hyperthyroidism were aged 18 to 65 years, had been newly diagnosed, and had a disease duration of less than 2 months. Patients with other autoimmune diseases, uncontrolled infections, pregnancy or lactation were excluded from the study. Clinical symptoms, serum thyroxine, TRAb, thyroid ultrasound and orbital computed tomography formed the basis of the diagnosis. Total RNA was extracted with Trizol reagent and quality-checked on an Agilent 2100 Bioanalyzer. The source of this sequence is an adult man with Graves' hyperthyroidism. This sequence uses TRBV20-1 and TRBJ2-5; TRBD2 matches 9 bases in the middle. What was sequenced was peripheral blood or thyroid tissue (not recorded which). The CDR3 protein sequence reads: CSASSTSGETQYF. The bases are TGCAGTGCGTCGTCGACTAGCGGAGAGACCCAGTACTTC.